The sequence of this T cell receptor (beta chain) was determined in a study of blood T cell repertoires in COVID-19. The method was immunoSEQ multiplex PCR; TCRdb's version includes in-frame clones alone and lacks a portion of them. The sample holds approximately 130,000 clones, 80% to 85% seen once. Source material: PBMCs or T cells enriched from blood (not recorded which). The receptor's source is a man younger than 45 who had recovered from COVID-19.

The CDR3 region has the DNA TGTGCCAGCAGCCAAAGGACCCGGGGTCGGTTCTTC. It codes for CASSQRTRGRFF. The chain uses TRBV3-1 (or the pseudogene TRBV3-2) and TRBJ2-1, with D possibly TRBD2 on 5 matching bases. The V gene's germline CDR1 is LGHDT and CDR2 YNNKEL (reference sequence). The V end lost 2 bases, the J end lost 15 bases, and 14 bases lay between the germline ends. The CDR3 totals 12 residues.